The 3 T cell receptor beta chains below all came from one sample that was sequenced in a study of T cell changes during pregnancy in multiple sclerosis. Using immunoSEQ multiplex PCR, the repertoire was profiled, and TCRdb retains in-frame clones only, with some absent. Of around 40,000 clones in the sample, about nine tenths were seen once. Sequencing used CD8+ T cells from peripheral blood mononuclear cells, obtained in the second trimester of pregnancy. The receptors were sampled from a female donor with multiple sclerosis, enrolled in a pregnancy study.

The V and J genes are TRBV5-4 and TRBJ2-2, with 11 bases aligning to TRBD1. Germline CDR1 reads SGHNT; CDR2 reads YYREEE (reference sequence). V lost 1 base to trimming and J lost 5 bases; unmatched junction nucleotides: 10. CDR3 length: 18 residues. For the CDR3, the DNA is TGTGCCAGCAGCTTGTTCAATAGGACAGGGGGCGAAACCGGGGAGCTGTTTTTT. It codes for CASSLFNRTGGETGELFF.

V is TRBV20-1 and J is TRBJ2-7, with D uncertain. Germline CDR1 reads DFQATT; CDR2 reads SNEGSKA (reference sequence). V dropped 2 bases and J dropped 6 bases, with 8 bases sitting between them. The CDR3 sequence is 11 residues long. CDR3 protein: CSARPNGEQYF. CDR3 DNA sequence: TGCAGTGCTAGACCGAACGGCGAGCAGTACTTC.

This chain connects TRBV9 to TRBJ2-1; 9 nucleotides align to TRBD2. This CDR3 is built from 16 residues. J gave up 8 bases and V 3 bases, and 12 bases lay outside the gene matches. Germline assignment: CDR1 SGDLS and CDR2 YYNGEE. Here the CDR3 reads CASSGQGGGVIDEQFF. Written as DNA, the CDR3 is TGTGCCAGCAGCGGGCAGGGCGGGGGGGTAATTGATGAGCAGTTCTTC.